These 4 T cell receptor beta chains were all obtained from the same sample, sequenced in a study of CD4 and CD8 cells across lung adenocarcinoma regions. TCRdb reanalysed the PCR reads using MiXCR and keeps one entry per CDR3 protein. The sample includes 7,000 to 8,500 distinct CDR3 sequences, 56% of them seen just once. Input material: CD4+ T cells from the center of a lung tumor. These TCRs come from a female donor with lung adenocarcinoma. The CD4 and CD8 labels of this study may be unreliable.

For the CDR3, the DNA is TGTGCCAGCAGTGGCACTTACACCCAGACCCAGTACTTC. Its translation: CASSGTYTQTQYF. This chain connects TRBV6-1 to TRBJ2-5; D unclear. V shed 4 bases and J shed 6 bases, with 12 bases lying between them. There are 13 residues in the CDR3. CDR1 MNHNS and CDR2 SASEGT come from the germline V gene.

This clonotype was recorded many times. This rearrangement joins TRBV2 to TRBJ2-1; 7 bases align to TRBD1. With V trimmed by 8 bases and J by 8 bases, 12 bases remained unmatched. This CDR3 has 14 residues. Looked up from germline, CDR1 is SNHLY and CDR2 is FYNNEI. DNA for the CDR3: TGTGCCAGCGGATACAGGGGCCGAGTGGATGAGCAGTTCTTC. This gives the protein CASGYRGRVDEQFF.

The genes are TRBV6-5 and TRBJ2-1; the match to TRBD1 covers 7 bases. This CDR3 is built from 15 residues. Looked up from germline, CDR1 is MNHEY and CDR2 is SVGAGI. V lost 4 bases and J lost 2; bases outside the gene matches: 5. The DNA for the CDR3 is TGTGCCAGCAGTTTCCGGGACAGCACCTACAATGAGCAGTTCTTC. It translates to CASSFRDSTYNEQFF.

In this sample, this clonotype turned up once. The rearrangement joins TRBV6-5 to TRBJ2-3, with 7 bases matching TRBD2. CDR3 length: 15 amino acids. Germline V CDR1 and CDR2: MNHEY, SVGAGI. The junction had 14 bases not matched to a gene; V was cut back by 2 bases and J by 12 bases. CDR3 coding DNA: TGTGCCAGCAGTTACCAGGCCGGGGGAGGGAGGACCCAGTATTTT. Its translation is CASSYQAGGGRTQYF.